Below, one TCR beta chain is given with its context. As yet, its antigen is unknown. Total RNA was isolated from each sample in quantities of at least 5.5 micrograms. These data belong to a study of blood T cells in healthy people across ages. Study findings and constraints: Conclusively comparing naive with antigen-experienced cells was impossible with unsorted PBMCs.

CDR1 is MNHEY, CDR2 SVGAGI, per germline. The V end was cut by 6 bases, the J end by 2 bases, with 17 bases between. CDR3 length: 15 amino acids. The authors ran a second PCR of about 7 to 12 cycles using a sample-barcoded 5' primer and a J-beta primer mix. A tag from a template-switch adaptor with 12 random nucleotides marked each cDNA molecule. TCRdb passed the 5' RACE reads through MiXCR, listing each CDR3 protein once. The table records 1.4 million to 1.5 million distinct CDR3 sequences, around 42% of them present only once. The sample taken for sequencing was blood. The chain employs TRBV6-5 and TRBJ2-7, with TRBD1 as a possible D gene (6 bases). This receptor was identified in a woman under 30 in good health. For the CDR3, the DNA is TGTGCCAGCAGAGCCGGGACACCAAAACCCTACGAGCAGTACTTC. It codes for CASRAGTPKPYEQYF.